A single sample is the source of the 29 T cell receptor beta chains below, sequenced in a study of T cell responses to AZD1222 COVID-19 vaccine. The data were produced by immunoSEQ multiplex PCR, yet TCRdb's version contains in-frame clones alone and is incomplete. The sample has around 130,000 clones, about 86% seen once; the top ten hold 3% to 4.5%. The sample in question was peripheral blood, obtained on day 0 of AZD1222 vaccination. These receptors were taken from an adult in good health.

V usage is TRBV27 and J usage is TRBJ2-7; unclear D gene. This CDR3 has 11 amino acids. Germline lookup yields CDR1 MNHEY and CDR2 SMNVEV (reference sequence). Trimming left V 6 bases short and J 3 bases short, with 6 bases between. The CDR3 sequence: CASSQGYEQYF. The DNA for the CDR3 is TGTGCCAGCAGCCAAGGCTACGAGCAGTACTTC.

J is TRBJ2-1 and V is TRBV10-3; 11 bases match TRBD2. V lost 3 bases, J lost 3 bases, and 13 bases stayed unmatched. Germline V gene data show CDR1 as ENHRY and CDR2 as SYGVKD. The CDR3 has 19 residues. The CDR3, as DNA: TGTGCCATCAGTGATAAAGGGGGGCTCGGGACTAGCGGCTACAATGAGCAGTTCTTC. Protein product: CAISDKGGLGTSGYNEQFF.

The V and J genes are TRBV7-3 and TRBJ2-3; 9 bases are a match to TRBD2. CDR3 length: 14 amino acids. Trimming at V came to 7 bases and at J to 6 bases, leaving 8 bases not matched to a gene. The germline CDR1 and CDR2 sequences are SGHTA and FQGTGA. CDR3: CASTGTSWSDTQYF. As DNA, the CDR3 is TGTGCCAGCACCGGGACTAGCTGGTCTGATACGCAGTATTTT. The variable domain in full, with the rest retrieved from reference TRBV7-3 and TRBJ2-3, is GAGVSQTPSNKVTEKGKYVELRCDPISGHTALYWYRQSLGQGPEFLIYFQGTGAADDSGLPNDRFFAVRPEGSVSTLKIQRTERGDSAVYLCASTGTSWSDTQYFGPGTRLTVL.

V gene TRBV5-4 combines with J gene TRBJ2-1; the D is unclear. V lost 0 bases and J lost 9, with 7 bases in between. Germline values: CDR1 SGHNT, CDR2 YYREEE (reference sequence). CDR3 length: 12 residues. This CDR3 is CASSLVPAEQFF. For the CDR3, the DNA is TGTGCCAGCAGCTTGGTTCCGGCTGAGCAGTTCTTC. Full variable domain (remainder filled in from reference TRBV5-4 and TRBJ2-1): ETGVTQSPTHLIKTRGQQVTLRCSSQSGHNTVSWYQQALGQGPQFIFQYYREEENGRGNFPPRFSGLQFPNYSSELNVNALELDDSALYLCASSLVPAEQFFGPGTRLTVL.

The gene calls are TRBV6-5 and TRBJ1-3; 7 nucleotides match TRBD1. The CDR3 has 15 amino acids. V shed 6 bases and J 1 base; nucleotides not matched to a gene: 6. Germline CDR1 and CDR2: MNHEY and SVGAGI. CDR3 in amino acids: CASRPGGRSGNTIYF. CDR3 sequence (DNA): TGTGCCAGCAGACCAGGGGGAAGGTCTGGAAACACCATATATTTT.

CDR3 loop: CASSRGQTNYGYTF. In nucleotides, the CDR3 is TGTGCCAGCAGTCGGGGACAAACTAACTATGGCTACACCTTC. The V call is TRBV28, the J call TRBJ1-2, with a tentative D call TRBD1 (6 bases). The germline V gene has CDR1 MDHEN and CDR2 SYDVKM. This CDR3 region has 14 residues. V was shortened by 5 bases and J by 0 bases, with 10 bases between the two germline ends.

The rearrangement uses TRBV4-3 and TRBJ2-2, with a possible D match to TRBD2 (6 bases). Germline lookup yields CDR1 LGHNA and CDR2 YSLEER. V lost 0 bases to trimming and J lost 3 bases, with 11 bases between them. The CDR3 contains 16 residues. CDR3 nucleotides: TGCGCCAGCAGCCAAGATAGCGGTGCCTACACCGGGGAGCTGTTTTTT. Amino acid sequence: CASSQDSGAYTGELFF.

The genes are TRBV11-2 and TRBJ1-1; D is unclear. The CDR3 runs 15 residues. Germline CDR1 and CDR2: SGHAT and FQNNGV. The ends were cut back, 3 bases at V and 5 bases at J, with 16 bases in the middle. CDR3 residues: CASSLTESRETEAFF. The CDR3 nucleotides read TGTGCCAGCAGCTTGACTGAAAGCCGGGAGACTGAAGCTTTCTTT.

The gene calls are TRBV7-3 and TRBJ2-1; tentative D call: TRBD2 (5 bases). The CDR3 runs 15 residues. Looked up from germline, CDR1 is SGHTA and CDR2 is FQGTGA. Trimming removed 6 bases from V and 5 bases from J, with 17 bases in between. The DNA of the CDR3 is TGTGCCAGCAGTCCGAGCGGAGCCCAGAACAATGAGCAGTTCTTC. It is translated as CASSPSGAQNNEQFF.

The CDR3 loop reads CASNLRSGLMNEQFF. As DNA, the CDR3 is TGTGCCAGTAACCTCCGTAGCGGGTTAATGAATGAGCAGTTCTTC. The chain joins TRBV19 to TRBJ2-1; the match to TRBD2 covers 7 bases. In germline, CDR1 is LNHDA, CDR2 SQIVND (reference sequence). V dropped 7 bases and J dropped 7; count of bases not matched to a gene: 13. The CDR3 extends over 15 amino acids.

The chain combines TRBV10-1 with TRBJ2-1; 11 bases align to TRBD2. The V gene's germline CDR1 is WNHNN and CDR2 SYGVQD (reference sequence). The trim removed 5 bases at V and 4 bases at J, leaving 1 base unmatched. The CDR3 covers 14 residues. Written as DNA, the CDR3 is TGCGCCAGCAGTACTAGCGGGAGATACAATGAGCAGTTCTTC. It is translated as CASSTSGRYNEQFF.

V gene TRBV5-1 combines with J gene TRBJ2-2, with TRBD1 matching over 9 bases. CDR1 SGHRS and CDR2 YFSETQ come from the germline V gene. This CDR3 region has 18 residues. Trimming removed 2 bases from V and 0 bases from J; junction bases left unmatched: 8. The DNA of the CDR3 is TGCGCCAGCAGCTTCCGGGACAGGGTCCTTGCGAACACCGGGGAGCTGTTTTTT. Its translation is CASSFRDRVLANTGELFF.

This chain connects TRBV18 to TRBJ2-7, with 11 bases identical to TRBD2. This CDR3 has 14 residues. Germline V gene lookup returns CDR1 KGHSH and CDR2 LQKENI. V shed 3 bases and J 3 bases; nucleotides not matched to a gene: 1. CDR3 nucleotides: TGTGCCAGCTCACCGGGACTAGCGGACTACGAGCAGTACTTC. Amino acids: CASSPGLADYEQYF.

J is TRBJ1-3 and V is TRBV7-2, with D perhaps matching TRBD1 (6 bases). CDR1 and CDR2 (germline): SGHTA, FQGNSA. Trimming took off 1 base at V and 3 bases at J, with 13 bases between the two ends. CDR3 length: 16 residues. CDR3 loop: CASSLEEGDFGNTIYF. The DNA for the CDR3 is TGTGCCAGCAGCTTAGAGGAGGGGGACTTTGGAAACACCATATATTTT.

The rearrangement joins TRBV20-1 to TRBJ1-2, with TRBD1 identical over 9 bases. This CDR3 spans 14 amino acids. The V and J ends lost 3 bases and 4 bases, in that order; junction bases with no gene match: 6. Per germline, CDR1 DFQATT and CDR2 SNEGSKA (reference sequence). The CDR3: CSASSQGQGYGYTF. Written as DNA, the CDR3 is TGCAGTGCTAGTAGTCAGGGACAGGGCTATGGCTACACCTTC.

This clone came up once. The CDR3 sequence: CASSHPMPGQGENTGELFF. CDR3 DNA sequence: TGTGCCAGCAGCCATCCCATGCCTGGACAGGGAGAGAACACCGGGGAGCTGTTTTTT. The chain carries TRBV4-2 and TRBJ2-2; TRBD1 agrees at 8 bases. Germline V gene sequence: CDR1 LGHNA, CDR2 YNFKEQ. Germline trimming cut 3 bases from V and 1 base from J; bases unmatched to any gene: 13. The CDR3 sequence is 19 residues long.

This chain's CDR3 is CASSLQGGGSYNEQFF. The CDR3 DNA follows: TGCGCCAGCAGCCTCCAGGGAGGGGGATCCTACAATGAGCAGTTCTTC. This chain links TRBV5-1 with TRBJ2-1; D might be TRBD2 (7 bases). The germline V and J ends were trimmed by 4 bases and 1 base, with 15 bases remaining between them. The CDR3 covers 16 residues. Germline lookup yields CDR1 SGHRS and CDR2 YFSETQ.

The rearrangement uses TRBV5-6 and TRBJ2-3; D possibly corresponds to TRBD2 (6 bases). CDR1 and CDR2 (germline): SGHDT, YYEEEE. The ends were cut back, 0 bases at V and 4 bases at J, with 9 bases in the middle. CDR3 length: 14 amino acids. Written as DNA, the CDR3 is TGTGCCAGCAGCTTGGCGGGAGTTGCAGATACGCAGTATTTT. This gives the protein CASSLAGVADTQYF.

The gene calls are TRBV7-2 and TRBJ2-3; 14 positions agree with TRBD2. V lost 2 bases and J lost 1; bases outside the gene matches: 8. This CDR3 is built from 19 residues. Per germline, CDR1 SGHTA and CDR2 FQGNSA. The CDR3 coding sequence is TGTGCCAGCAGCTTAATAGCCCCGGGACTAGCGGGAGGCACAGATACGCAGTATTTT. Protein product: CASSLIAPGLAGGTDTQYF.

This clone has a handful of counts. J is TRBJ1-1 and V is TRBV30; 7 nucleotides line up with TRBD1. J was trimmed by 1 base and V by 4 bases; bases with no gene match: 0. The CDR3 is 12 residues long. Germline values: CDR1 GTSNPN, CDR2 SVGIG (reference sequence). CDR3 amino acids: CAWTGGNTEAFF. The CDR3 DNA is TGTGCCTGGACAGGGGGGAACACTGAAGCTTTCTTT.

CDR3 protein: CASSQDLGVPLGVNEQFF. CDR3 in DNA: TGTGCCAGCAGCCAAGATCTTGGTGTCCCCCTGGGCGTCAATGAGCAGTTCTTC. This chain connects TRBV14 to TRBJ2-1; D is undetermined. V was trimmed by 0 bases and J by 6 bases, leaving 21 bases between them. Germline V gene sequence: CDR1 SGHDN, CDR2 FVKESK. The CDR3 runs to 18 residues. The full variable domain, with the rest looked up from reference TRBV14 and TRBJ2-1, is EAGVTQFPSHSVIEKGQTVTLRCDPISGHDNLYWYRRVMGKEIKFLLHFVKESKQDESGMPNNRFLAERTGGTYSTLKVQPAELEDSGVYFCASSQDLGVPLGVNEQFFGPGTRLTVL.

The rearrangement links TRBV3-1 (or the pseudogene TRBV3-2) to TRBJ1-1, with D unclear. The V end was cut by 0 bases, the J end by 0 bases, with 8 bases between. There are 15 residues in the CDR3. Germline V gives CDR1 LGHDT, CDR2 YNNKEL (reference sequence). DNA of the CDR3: TGTGCCAGCAGCCAAGAAATCACATTGAACACTGAAGCTTTCTTT. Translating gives CASSQEITLNTEAFF.

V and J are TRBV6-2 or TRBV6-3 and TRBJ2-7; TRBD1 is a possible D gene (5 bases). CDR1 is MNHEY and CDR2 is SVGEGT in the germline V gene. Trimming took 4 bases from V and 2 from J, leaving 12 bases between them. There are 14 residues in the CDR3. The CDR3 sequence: CASSSPYRTYEQYF. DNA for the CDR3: TGTGCCAGCAGTTCACCCTACAGGACCTACGAGCAGTACTTC.

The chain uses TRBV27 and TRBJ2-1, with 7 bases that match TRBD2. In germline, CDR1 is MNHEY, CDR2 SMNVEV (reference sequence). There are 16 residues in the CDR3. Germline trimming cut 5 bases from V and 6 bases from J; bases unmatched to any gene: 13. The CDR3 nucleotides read TGTGCCAGCAGTCCCTCGGCGGGAGATGGGGTCAATGAGCAGTTCTTC. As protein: CASSPSAGDGVNEQFF.

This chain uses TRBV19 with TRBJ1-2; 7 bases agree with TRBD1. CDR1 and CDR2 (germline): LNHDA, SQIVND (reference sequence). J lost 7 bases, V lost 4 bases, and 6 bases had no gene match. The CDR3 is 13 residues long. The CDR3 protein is CASSTTGDGGYTF. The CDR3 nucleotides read TGTGCCAGTAGTACTACAGGGGACGGTGGCTACACCTTC.

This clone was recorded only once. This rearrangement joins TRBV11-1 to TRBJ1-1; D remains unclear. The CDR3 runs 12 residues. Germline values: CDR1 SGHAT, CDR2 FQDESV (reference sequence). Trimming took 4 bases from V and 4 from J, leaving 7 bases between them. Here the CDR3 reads CASSSTRTEAFF. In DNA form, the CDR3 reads TGTGCCAGCAGCTCTACCCGCACTGAAGCTTTCTTT.

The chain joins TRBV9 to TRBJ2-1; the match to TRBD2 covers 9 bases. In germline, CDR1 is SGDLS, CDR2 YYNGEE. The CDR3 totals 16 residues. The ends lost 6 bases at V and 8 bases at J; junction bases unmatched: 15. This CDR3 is CASTPGGSGSSDEQFF. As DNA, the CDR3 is TGTGCCAGCACTCCGGGGGGTAGCGGGAGTAGCGATGAGCAGTTCTTC.

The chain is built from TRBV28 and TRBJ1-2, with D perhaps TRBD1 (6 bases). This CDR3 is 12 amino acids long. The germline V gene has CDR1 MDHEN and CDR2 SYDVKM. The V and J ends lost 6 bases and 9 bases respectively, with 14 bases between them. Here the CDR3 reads CASSSAGESYTF. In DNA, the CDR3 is TGTGCCAGCAGCTCAGCAGGGGAGAGCTACACCTTC.

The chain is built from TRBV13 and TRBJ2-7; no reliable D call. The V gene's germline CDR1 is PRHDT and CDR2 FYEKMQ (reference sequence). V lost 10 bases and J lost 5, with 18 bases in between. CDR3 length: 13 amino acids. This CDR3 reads CATTANSRHEQYF. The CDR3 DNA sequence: TGTGCCACCACCGCAAATAGTCGCCACGAGCAGTACTTC.